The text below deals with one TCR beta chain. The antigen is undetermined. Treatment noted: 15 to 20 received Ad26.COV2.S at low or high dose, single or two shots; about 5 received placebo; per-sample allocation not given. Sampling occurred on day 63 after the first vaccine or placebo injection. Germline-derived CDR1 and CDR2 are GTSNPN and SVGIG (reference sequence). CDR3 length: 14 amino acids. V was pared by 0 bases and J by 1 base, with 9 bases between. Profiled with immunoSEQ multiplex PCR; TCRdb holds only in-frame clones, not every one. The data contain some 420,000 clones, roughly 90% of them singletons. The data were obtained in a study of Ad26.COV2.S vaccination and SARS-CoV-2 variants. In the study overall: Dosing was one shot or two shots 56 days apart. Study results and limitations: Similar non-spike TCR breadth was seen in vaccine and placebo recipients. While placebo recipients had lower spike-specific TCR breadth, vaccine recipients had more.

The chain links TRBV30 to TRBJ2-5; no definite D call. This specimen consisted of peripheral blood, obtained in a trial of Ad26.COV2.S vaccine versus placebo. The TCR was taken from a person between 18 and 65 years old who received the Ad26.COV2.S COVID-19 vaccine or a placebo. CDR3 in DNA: TGTGCCTGGAGTGTACTAAGTTTCCAAGAGACCCAGTACTTC. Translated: CAWSVLSFQETQYF.